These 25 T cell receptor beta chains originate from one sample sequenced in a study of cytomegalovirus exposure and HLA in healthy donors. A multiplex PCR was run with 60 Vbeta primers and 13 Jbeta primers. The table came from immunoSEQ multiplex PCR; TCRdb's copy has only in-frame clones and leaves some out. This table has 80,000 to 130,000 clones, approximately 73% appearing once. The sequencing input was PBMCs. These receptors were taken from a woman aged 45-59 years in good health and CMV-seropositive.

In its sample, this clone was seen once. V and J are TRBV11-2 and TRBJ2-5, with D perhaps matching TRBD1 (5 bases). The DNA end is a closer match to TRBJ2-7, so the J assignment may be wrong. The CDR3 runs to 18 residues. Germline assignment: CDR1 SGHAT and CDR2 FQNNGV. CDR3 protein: CASSPRANGVPSSYEQYF. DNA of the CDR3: TGTGCCAGCAGCCCCAGGGCCAATGGGGTTCCGAGCTCCTACGAGCAGTACTTC.

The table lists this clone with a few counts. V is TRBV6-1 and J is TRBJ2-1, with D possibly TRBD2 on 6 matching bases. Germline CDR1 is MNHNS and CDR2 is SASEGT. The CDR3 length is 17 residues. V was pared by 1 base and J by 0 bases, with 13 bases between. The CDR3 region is CASSEGTSRRSYNEQFF. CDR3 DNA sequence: TGTGCCAGCAGTGAAGGTACTAGCAGGCGCTCCTACAATGAGCAGTTCTTC.

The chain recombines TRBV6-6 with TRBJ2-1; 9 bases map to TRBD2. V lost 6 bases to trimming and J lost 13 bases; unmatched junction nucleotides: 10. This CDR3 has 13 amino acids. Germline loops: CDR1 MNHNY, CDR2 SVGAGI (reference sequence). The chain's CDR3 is CASRGGLAGPQFF. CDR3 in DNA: TGTGCCAGCAGAGGCGGTCTAGCGGGACCTCAGTTCTTC.

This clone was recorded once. In DNA, the CDR3 is TGTGCCAGCAGCCTAGAGGTAGGACAGGAAAGCAATCAGCCCCAGCATTTT. It specifies CASSLEVGQESNQPQHF. The rearrangement joins TRBV7-9 to TRBJ1-5; 7 nucleotides align to TRBD1. Germline loops: CDR1 SEHNR, CDR2 FQNEAQ (reference sequence). V trimming: 5 bases; J trimming: 1 base; junction bases outside the gene matches: 11. The CDR3 has 17 residues.

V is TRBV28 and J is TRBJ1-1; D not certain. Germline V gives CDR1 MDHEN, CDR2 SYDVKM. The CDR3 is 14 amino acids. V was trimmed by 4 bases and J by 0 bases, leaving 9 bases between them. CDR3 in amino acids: CASSYLLMNTEAFF. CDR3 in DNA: TGTGCCAGCAGTTATTTACTCATGAACACTGAAGCTTTCTTT.

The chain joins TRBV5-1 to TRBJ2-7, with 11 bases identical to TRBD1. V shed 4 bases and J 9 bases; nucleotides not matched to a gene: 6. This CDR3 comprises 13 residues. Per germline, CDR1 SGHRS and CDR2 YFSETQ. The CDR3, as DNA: TGCGCCAGCAGCGCGGGACAGGGGGATCGGCAGTACTTC. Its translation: CASSAGQGDRQYF.

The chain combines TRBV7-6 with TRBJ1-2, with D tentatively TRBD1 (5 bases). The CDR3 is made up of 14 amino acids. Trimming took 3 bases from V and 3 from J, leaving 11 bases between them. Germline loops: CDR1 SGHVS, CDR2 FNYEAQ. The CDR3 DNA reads TGTGCCAGCAGCTTGGGGCAGTTGGACTATGGCTACACCTTC. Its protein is CASSLGQLDYGYTF. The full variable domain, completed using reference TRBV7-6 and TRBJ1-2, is GAGVSQSPRYKVTKRGQDVALRCDPISGHVSLYWYRQALGQGPEFLTYFNYEAQQDKSGLPNDRFSAERPEGSISTLTIQRTEQRDSAMYRCASSLGQLDYGYTFGSGTRLTVV.

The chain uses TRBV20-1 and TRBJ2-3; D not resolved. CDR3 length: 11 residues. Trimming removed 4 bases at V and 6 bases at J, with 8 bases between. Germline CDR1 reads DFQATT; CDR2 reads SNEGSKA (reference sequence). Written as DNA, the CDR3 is TGCAGTGCTAACCCTGCGGATACGCAGTATTTT. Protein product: CSANPADTQYF.

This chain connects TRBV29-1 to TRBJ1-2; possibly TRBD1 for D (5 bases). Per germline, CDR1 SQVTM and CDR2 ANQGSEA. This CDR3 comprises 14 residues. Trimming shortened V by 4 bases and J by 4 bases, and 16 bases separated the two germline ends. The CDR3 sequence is CSVGERGSSYGYTF. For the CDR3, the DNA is TGCAGCGTTGGGGAAAGGGGATCGAGCTATGGCTACACCTTC.

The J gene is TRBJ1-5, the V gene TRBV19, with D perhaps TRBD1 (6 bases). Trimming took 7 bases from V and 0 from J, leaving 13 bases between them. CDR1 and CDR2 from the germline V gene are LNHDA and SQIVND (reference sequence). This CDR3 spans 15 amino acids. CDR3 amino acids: CASTKGVLSNQPQHF. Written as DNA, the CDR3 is TGTGCCAGTACGAAGGGGGTTCTTAGCAATCAGCCCCAGCATTTT.

The CDR3 DNA sequence: TGTGCCTGGAATACAGGGGGCCCAGATACGCAGTATTTT. It yields the protein CAWNTGGPDTQYF. The genes are TRBV30 and TRBJ2-3; 9 nucleotides agree with TRBD1. Germline V lookup: CDR1 GTSNPN, CDR2 SVGIG (reference sequence). The CDR3 totals 13 residues. The ends lost 4 bases at V and 4 bases at J; junction bases unmatched: 3.

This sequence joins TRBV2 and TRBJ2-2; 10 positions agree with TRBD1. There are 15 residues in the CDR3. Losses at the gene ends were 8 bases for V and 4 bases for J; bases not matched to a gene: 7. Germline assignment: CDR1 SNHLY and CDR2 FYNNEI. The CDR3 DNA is TGTGCCAGCGTCCCGGGACAGGGGTTCACCGGGGAGCTGTTTTTT. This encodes CASVPGQGFTGELFF.

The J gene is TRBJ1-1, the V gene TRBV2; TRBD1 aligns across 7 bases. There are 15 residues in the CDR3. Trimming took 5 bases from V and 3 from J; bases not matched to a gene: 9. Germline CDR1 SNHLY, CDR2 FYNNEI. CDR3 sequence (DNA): TGTGCCAGCAGTTCCCCTGGCAGGGGGGACACTGAAGCTTTCTTT. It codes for CASSSPGRGDTEAFF. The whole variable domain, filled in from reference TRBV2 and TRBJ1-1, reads EPEVTQTPSHQVTQMGQEVILRCVPISNHLYFYWYRQILGQKVEFLVSFYNNEISEKSEIFDDQFSVERPDGSNFTLKIRSTKLEDSAMYFCASSSPGRGDTEAFFGQGTRLTVV.

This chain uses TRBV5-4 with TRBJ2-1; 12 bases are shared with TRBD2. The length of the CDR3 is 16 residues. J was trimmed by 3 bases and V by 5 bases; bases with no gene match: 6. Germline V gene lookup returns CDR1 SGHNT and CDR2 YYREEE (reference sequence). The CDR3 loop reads CASSPLAGGHYNEQFF. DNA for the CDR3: TGTGCCAGCAGTCCGCTAGCGGGGGGGCACTACAATGAGCAGTTCTTC. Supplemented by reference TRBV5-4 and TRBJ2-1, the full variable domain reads ETGVTQSPTHLIKTRGQQVTLRCSSQSGHNTVSWYQQALGQGPQFIFQYYREEENGRGNFPPRFSGLQFPNYSSELNVNALELDDSALYLCASSPLAGGHYNEQFFGPGTRLTVL.

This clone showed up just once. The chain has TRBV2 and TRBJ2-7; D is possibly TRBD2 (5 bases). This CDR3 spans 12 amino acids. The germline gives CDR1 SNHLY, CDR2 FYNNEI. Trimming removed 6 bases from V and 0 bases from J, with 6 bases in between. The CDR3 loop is CASRDYSYEQYF. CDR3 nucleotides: TGTGCCAGCAGAGACTACTCCTACGAGCAGTACTTC.

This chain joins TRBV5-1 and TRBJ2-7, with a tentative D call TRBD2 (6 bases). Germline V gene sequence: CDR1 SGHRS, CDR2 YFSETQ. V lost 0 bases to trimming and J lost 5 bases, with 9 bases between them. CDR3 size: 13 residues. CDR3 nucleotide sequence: TGCGCCAGCAGCTTGGTCGGGAGAAACGAGCAGTACTTC. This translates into CASSLVGRNEQYF.

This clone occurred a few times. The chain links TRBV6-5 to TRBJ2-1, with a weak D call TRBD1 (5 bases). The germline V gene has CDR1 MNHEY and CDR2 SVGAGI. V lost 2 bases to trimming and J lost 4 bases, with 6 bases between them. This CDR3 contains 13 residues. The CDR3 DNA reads TGTGCCAGCAGTTACAAGGGGTACAATGAGCAGTTCTTC. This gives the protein CASSYKGYNEQFF.

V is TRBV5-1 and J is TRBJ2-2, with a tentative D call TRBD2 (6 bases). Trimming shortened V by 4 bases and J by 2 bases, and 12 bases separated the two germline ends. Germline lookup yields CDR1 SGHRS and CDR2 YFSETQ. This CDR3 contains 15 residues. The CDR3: CASSPRTTNTGELFF. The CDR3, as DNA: TGCGCCAGCAGCCCCCGGACTACCAACACCGGGGAGCTGTTTTTT.

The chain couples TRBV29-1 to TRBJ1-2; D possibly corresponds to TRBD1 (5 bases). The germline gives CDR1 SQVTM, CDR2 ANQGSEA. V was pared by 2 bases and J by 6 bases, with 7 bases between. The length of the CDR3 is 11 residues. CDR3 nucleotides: TGCAGCGTTGAACTCAGGGATGGCTACACCTTC. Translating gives CSVELRDGYTF. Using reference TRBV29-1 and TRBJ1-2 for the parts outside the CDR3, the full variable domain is SAVISQKPSRDICQRGTSLTIQCQVDSQVTMMFWYRQQPGQSLTLIATANQGSEATYESGFVIDKFPISRPNLTFSTLTVSNMSPEDSSIYLCSVELRDGYTFGSGTRLTVV.

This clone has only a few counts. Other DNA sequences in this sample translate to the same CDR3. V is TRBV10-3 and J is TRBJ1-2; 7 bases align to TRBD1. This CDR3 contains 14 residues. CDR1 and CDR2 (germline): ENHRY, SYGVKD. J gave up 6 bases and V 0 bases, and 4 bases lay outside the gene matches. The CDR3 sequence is CAISESDRVNGYTF. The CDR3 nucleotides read TGTGCCATCAGTGAGTCTGACAGGGTGAATGGCTACACCTTC.

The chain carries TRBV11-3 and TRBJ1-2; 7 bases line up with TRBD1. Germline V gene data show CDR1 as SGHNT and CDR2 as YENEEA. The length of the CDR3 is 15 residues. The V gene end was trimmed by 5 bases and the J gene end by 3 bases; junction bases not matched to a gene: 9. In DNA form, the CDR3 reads TGTGCCAGCAGCCGTGACCAGGGGGTGGACTATGGCTACACCTTC. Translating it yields CASSRDQGVDYGYTF.

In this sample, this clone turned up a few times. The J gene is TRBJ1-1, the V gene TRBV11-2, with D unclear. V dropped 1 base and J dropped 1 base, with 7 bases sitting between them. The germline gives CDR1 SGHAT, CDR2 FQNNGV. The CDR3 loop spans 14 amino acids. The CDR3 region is CASSLASGNTEAFF. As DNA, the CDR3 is TGTGCCAGCAGCTTAGCTTCGGGGAACACTGAAGCTTTCTTT.

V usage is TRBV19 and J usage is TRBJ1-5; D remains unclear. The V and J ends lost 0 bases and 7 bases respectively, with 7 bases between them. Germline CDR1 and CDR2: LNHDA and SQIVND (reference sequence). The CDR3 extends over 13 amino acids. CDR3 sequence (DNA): TGTGCCAGTAGTATAGATAGAAAACAGCCCCAGCATTTT. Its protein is CASSIDRKQPQHF. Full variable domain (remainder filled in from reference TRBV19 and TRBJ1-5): DGGITQSPKYLFRKEGQNVTLSCEQNLNHDAMYWYRQDPGQGLRLIYYSQIVNDFQKGDIAEGYSVSREKKESFPLTVTSAQKNPTAFYLCASSIDRKQPQHFGDGTRLSIL.

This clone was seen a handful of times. The CDR3 coding sequence is TGTGCCAGCAGTGAGGCTAGCTCTGCTAGAAACTTCTACGAGCAGTACTTC. It yields the protein CASSEASSARNFYEQYF. This chain joins TRBV6-1 and TRBJ2-7; tentatively, D is TRBD2 (5 bases). Trimming took off 3 bases at V and 3 bases at J, with 21 bases between the two ends. Germline V CDR1 and CDR2: MNHNS, SASEGT. This CDR3 contains 17 residues.

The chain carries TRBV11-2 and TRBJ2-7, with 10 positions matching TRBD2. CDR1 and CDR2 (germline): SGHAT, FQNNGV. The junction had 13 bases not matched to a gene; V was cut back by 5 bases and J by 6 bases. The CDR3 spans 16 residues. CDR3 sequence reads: CASSPQAGGRGVEQYF. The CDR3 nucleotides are TGTGCCAGCAGCCCGCAAGCGGGAGGGCGGGGGGTCGAGCAGTACTTC.